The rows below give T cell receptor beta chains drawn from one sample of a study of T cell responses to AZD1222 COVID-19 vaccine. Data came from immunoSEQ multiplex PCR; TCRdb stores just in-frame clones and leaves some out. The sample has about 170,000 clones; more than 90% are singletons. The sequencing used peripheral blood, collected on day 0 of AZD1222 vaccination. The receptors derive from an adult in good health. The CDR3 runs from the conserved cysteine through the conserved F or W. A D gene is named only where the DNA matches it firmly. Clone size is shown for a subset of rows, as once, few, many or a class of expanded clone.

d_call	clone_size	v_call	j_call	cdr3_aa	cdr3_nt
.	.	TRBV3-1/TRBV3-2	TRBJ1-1	CASSRQGGTEAFF	TGTGCCAGCAGCCGACAAGGGGGCACTGAAGCTTTCTTT
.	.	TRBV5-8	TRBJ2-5	CASSLLQGFDSETQYF	TGTGCCAGCAGCTTGCTACAGGGTTTCGATTCGGAGACCCAGTACTTC
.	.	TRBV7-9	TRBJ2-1	CASSLVSRSFYNEQFF	TGTGCCAGCAGCTTAGTAAGTCGCTCCTTCTACAATGAGCAGTTCTTC
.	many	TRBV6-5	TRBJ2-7	CASVEQEVSYEQYF	TGTGCCAGCGTGGAACAGGAAGTTTCCTACGAGCAGTACTTC
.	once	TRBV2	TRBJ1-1	CASSDWGRGNAEAFF	TGTGCCAGCAGTGACTGGGGCAGGGGCAACGCTGAAGCTTTCTTT
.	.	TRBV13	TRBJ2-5	CASSLGMRGETQYF	TGTGCCAGCAGCTTAGGTATGAGAGGAGAGACCCAGTACTTC
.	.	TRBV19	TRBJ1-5	CASSIRGGSTGHF	TGTGCCAGTAGTATAAGGGGCGGGAGTACTGGGCATTTT
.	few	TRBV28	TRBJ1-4	CASSLTRWGGTGEKLFF	TGTGCCAGCAGTTTAACTCGATGGGGGGGTACAGGCGAAAAACTGTTTTTT
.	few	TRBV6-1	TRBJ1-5	CASSEAAGRQPQHF	TGTGCCAGCAGTGAAGCGGCAGGGCGACAGCCCCAGCATTTT
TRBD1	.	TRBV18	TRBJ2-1	CASSSQGDNEQFF	TGTGCCAGCTCATCTCAGGGGGACAATGAGCAGTTCTTC
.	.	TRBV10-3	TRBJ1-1	CAITRGREVEAFF	TGTGCCATCACCCGGGGGAGGGAGGTTGAAGCTTTCTTT
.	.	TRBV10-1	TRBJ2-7	CASSDPTTLLYEQYF	TGCGCCAGCAGTGACCCGACTACCCTCCTTTACGAGCAGTACTTC
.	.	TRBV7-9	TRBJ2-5	CASSLDKSVLEETQYF	TGTGCCAGCAGCTTAGATAAGTCGGTGCTAGAAGAGACCCAGTACTTC
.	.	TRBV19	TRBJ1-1	CASSPPGLNTEAFF	TGTGCCAGTAGTCCCCCGGGACTCAACACTGAAGCTTTCTTT
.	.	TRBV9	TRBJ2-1	CASSQGTDSFF	TGTGCCAGCAGCCAGGGGACGGACTCGTTCTTC
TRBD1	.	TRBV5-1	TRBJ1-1	CASSLGGQLNTEAFF	TGCGCCAGCAGCCTGGGGGGACAGCTGAACACTGAAGCTTTCTTT
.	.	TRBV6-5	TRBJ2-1	CASSLDGNNEQFF	TGTGCCAGCAGCCTGGACGGGAACAATGAGCAGTTCTTC
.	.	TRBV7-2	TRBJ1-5	CASSFGPREPQHF	TGTGCCAGCAGCTTCGGCCCCCGGGAGCCCCAGCATTTT
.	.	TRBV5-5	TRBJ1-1	CASSLSTRMNTEAFF	TGTGCCAGCAGCTTGTCGACCAGAATGAACACTGAAGCTTTCTTT
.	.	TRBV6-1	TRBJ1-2	CASSEGQVDGYTF	TGTGCCAGCAGTGAAGGGCAGGTTGATGGCTACACCTTC
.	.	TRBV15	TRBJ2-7	CATSRVPSYEQYF	TGTGCCACCAGCAGAGTTCCTTCCTACGAGCAGTACTTC
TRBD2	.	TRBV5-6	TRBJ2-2	CASSLRTSFVTGELFF	TGTGCCAGCAGCTTGCGGACTAGCTTTGTAACCGGGGAGCTGTTTTTT
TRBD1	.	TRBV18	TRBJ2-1	CASSPVGQGFYNEQFF	TGTGCCAGCTCACCAGTAGGACAGGGATTCTACAATGAGCAGTTCTTC
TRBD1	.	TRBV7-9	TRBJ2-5	CASSSTGTGGFGETQYF	TGTGCCAGCAGCTCGACCGGGACAGGGGGTTTTGGAGAGACCCAGTACTTC
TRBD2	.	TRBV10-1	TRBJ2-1	CASSESGVYNEQFF	TGCGCCAGCAGTGAGAGCGGGGTTTACAATGAGCAGTTCTTC
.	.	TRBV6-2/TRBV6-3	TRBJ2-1	CASSLGPEGRFF	TGTGCCAGCAGTTTAGGACCTGAGGGACGGTTCTTC
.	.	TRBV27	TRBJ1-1	CASSTQGWDTEAFF	TGTGCCAGCAGTACCCAGGGCTGGGACACTGAAGCTTTCTTT
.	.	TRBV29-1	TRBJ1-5	CSVAGTEGQPQHF	TGCAGCGTGGCGGGGACCGAGGGTCAGCCCCAGCATTTT
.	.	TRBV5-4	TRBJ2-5	CASSLDPGETQYF	TGTGCCAGCAGCTTGGATCCTGGGGAGACCCAGTACTTC
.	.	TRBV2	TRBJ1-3	CASRRNRDGGNTIYF	TGTGCCAGCAGACGGAACCGGGACGGAGGAAACACCATATATTTT
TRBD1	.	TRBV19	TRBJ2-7	CASRGTGGAYEQYF	TGTGCCAGTAGAGGGACAGGGGGGGCCTACGAGCAGTACTTC
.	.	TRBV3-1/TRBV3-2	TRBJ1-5	CASSQETLSAQHF	TGTGCCAGCAGCCAAGAGACGCTATCAGCCCAGCATTTT
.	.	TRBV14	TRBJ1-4	CASSQVPPGHGQKLFF	TGTGCCAGCAGCCAAGTACCGCCGGGACACGGACAAAAACTGTTTTTT
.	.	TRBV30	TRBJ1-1	CAWSKWVMNTEAFF	TGTGCCTGGAGTAAATGGGTAATGAACACTGAAGCTTTCTTT
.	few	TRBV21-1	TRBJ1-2	CASSNRQDTYGYTF	TGTGCCAGCAGCAACCGGCAGGATACGTATGGCTACACCTTC
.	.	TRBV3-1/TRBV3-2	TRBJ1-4	CASSQESGVEKLFF	TGTGCCAGCAGCCAAGAATCGGGGGTAGAAAAACTGTTTTTT
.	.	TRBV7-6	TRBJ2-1	CASSLDSFYEQFF	TGTGCCAGCAGCTTAGACTCCTTCTATGAGCAGTTCTTC
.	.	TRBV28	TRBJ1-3	CASSLPTGNTIYF	TGTGCCAGCAGTTTGCCGACTGGAAACACCATATATTTT
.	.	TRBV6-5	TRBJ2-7	CASSYVQGSTYEQYF	TGTGCCAGCAGTTACGTACAGGGCAGTACCTACGAGCAGTACTTC
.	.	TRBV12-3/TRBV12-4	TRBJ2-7	CASSSGSSYEQYF	TGTGCCAGCAGTTCCGGCAGCTCCTACGAGCAGTACTTC
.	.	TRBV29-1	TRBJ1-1	CSVAGQQNTEAFF	TGCAGCGTAGCGGGGCAGCAGAACACTGAAGCTTTCTTT
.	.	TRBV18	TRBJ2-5	CASSQAAKTQYF	TGTGCCAGCTCCCAGGCCGCCAAGACCCAGTACTTC
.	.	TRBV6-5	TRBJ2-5	CATRRVGGGETQYF	TGTGCCACTCGGCGGGTGGGGGGCGGAGAGACCCAGTACTTC
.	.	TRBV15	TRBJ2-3	CATSTGSFTQYF	TGTGCCACCAGTACGGGGTCCTTTACGCAGTATTTT
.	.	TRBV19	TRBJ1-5	CASSSGSFQPQHF	TGTGCCAGTAGTTCTGGATCTTTTCAGCCCCAGCATTTT
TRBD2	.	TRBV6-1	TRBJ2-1	CASSEIAGGPYNEQFF	TGTGCCAGCAGTGAAATTGCGGGAGGGCCATACAATGAGCAGTTCTTC
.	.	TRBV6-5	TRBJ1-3	CASSSTAGLRNTIYF	TGTGCCAGCAGTTCGACCGCGGGTCTGAGGAACACCATATATTTT
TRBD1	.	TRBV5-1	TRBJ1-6	CASSPGTDPRDSPLHF	TGCGCCAGCAGCCCTGGGACAGACCCTAGGGATTCACCCCTCCACTTT
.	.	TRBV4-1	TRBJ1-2	CASSQYQDENYGYTF	TGCGCCAGCAGCCAATACCAAGACGAAAACTATGGCTACACCTTC
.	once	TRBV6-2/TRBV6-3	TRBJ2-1	CASSPVQAGYNEQFF	TGTGCCAGCAGTCCCGTTCAAGCCGGGTACAATGAGCAGTTCTTC
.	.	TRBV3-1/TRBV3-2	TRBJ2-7	CASSHEWGSSYEQYF	TGTGCCAGCAGCCACGAATGGGGGAGCTCCTACGAGCAGTACTTC
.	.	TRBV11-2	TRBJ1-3	CASSSVLTGNTIYF	TGTGCCAGCAGCTCCGTCCTTACTGGAAACACCATATATTTT
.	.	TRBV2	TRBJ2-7	CASNLALTYEQYF	TGTGCCAGCAACCTAGCGTTAACCTACGAGCAGTACTTC